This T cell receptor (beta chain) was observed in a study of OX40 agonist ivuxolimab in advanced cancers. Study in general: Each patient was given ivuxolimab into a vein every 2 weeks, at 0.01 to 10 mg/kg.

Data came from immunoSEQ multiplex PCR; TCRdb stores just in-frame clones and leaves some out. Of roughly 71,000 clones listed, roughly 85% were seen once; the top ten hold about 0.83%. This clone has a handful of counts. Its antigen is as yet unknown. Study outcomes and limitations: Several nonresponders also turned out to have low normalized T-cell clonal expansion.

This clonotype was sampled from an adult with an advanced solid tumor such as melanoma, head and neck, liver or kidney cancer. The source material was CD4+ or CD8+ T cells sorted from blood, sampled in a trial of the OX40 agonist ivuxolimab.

The CDR3 spells CASSHSRESAKNIQYF. DNA of the CDR3: TGCGCCAGCAGCCATTCACGGGAGAGTGCCAAAAACATTCAGTACTTC. The genes are TRBV4-3 and TRBJ2-4, with D perhaps TRBD2 (6 bases). Per germline, CDR1 LGHNA and CDR2 YSLEER. This CDR3 comprises 16 residues. V lost 3 bases and J 1 base, leaving 13 bases between the germline ends.